This paragraph covers one TCR beta chain sequence. The antigen is unknown. This was a survey-level run. Profiled with immunoSEQ multiplex PCR; TCRdb holds only in-frame clones, not every one. The profile shows about 33,000 clones, around 74% of them singletons. Germline lookup yields CDR1 SGHNT and CDR2 YENEEA. This CDR3 spans 17 amino acids. Trimming removed 5 bases at V and 4 bases at J, with 23 bases between. The data belong to a study of STAT5B mutations in CD4+ large granular lymphocyte leukemia. Overall study results and limits: 8/27 top patient clones versus 2/35 control clones were TRBV06-family. No patients shared main leukemic clonotypes, though roughly 27% appeared at low frequency elsewhere.

The source of this sequence is a human donor in good health. Sequences were obtained from CD4+ T cells from blood buffy coats. The genes are TRBV11-3 and TRBJ2-5; D might be TRBD1 (6 bases). The CDR3 region is CASSIPGTLDGGETQYF. For the CDR3, the DNA is TGTGCCAGCAGCATTCCCGGGACACTGGACGGTGGAGAGACCCAGTACTTC.